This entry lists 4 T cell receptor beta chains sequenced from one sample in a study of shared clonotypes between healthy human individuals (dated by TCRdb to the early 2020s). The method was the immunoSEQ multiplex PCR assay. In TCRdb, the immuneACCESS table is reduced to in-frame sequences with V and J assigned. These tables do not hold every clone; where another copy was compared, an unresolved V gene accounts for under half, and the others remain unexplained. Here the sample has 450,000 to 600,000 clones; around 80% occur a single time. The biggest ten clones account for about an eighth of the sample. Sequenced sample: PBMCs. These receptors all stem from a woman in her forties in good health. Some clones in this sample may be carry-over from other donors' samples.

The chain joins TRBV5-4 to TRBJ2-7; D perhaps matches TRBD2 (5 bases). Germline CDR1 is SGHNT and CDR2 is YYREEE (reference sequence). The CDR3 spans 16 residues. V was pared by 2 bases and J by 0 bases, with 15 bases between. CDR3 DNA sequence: TGTGCCAGCAGCTTATTGGCGGGTAAGAGCTCCTACGAGCAGTACTTC. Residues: CASSLLAGKSSYEQYF.

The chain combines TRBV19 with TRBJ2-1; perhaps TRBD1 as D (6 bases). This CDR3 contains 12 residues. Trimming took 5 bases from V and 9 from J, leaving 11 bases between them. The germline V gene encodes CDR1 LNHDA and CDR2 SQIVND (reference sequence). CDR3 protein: CASSGRGSEQFF. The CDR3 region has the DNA TGTGCCAGTAGTGGCAGGGGAAGTGAGCAGTTCTTC.

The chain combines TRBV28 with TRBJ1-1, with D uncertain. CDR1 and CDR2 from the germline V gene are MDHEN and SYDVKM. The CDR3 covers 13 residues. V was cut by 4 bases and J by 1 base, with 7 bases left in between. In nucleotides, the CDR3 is TGTGCCAGCAGTTACGGGGAGAACACTGAAGCTTTCTTT. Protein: CASSYGENTEAFF.

In DNA form, the CDR3 reads TGTGCCAGCAGCTTAGGGACTGCCCAAGAGACCCAGTACTTC. Amino acids: CASSLGTAQETQYF. The chain joins TRBV11-2 to TRBJ2-5; TRBD2 is a possible D gene (5 bases). V lost 1 base and J 1 base, leaving 7 bases between the germline ends. The CDR3 extends over 14 amino acids. CDR1 is SGHAT, CDR2 FQNNGV, per germline. The full variable domain, its missing parts supplied by reference TRBV11-2 and TRBJ2-5, is EAGVAQSPRYKIIEKRQSVAFWCNPISGHATLYWYQQILGQGPKLLIQFQNNGVVDDSQLPKDRFSAERLKGVDSTLKIQPAKLEDSAVYLCASSLGTAQETQYFGPGTRLLVL.